This T cell receptor (beta chain) was recovered during a study of blood T cells in healthy people across ages. Germline V CDR1 and CDR2: SGHTA, FQGNSA. CDR3 length equals 14 residues. V lost 5 bases, J lost 4 bases, and 14 bases lay in between. Then a second PCR, running roughly 6 to 11 cycles, was carried out with a sample-barcoded 5' primer and a J-beta primer mix. A single record per CDR3 protein comes from TCRdb applying MiXCR to the 5' RACE reads. The top ten hold over 30% of the sample, which has 600,000 to 650,000 distinct CDR3 sequences, 45% to 65% seen once. V gene TRBV7-2 combines with J gene TRBJ1-1; D call uncertain. What was sequenced was blood. The TCR comes from a man aged 55 to 70 in good health. The CDR3 sequence is CASSVVTSSTEAFF. Written as DNA, the CDR3 is TGTGCCAGCAGCGTAGTTACTTCCTCCACTGAAGCTTTCTTT.